The 6 T cell receptor beta chains below come from one sample, sequenced in a study of PD-1 blockade in classical Hodgkin lymphoma. Patients all relapsed after autologous stem cell transplantation, and there was variation in brentuximab vedotin exposure. Clones were sequenced by immunoSEQ multiplex PCR, and TCRdb holds only the in-frame ones, with some missing. The sample carries 20,000 to 30,000 clones, 80% to 90% recorded once. The specimen comprised peripheral blood mononuclear cells (PBMCs), sampled before the second cycle of nivolumab. The receptor source for this set is a human donor with classical Hodgkin lymphoma.

The V call is TRBV7-6, the J call TRBJ2-7; 10 nucleotides align to TRBD2. Germline V lookup: CDR1 SGHVS, CDR2 FNYEAQ. V lost 1 base and J lost 0; bases outside the gene matches: 6. CDR3 length equals 17 residues. This chain's CDR3 is CASSLETSGGDSYEQYF. CDR3 coding DNA: TGTGCCAGCAGCTTAGAAACCAGCGGGGGGGACTCCTACGAGCAGTACTTC.

Regarding this clone: This CDR3 is also generated by other DNA sequences in the sample. The chain has TRBV13 and TRBJ1-6, with TRBD1 as a possible D gene (5 bases). Germline loops: CDR1 PRHDT, CDR2 FYEKMQ (reference sequence). The CDR3 is 16 amino acids. V lost 0 bases to trimming and J lost 0 bases, with 6 bases between them. The CDR3 spells CASSLGGGSYNSPLHF. CDR3 DNA sequence: TGTGCCAGCAGCTTAGGTGGGGGCTCCTATAATTCACCCCTCCACTTT.

The rearrangement uses TRBV7-6 and TRBJ2-1; tentative D call: TRBD2 (6 bases). Trimming removed 5 bases from V and 2 bases from J, with 16 bases in between. Germline V gene sequence: CDR1 SGHVS, CDR2 FNYEAQ. This CDR3 has 16 amino acids. The CDR3 is CASSTLGGVPYNEQFF. CDR3 sequence (DNA): TGTGCCAGCAGCACCCTGGGGGGAGTTCCCTACAATGAGCAGTTCTTC. Supplemented by reference TRBV7-6 and TRBJ2-1, the full variable domain reads GAGVSQSPRYKVTKRGQDVALRCDPISGHVSLYWYRQALGQGPEFLTYFNYEAQQDKSGLPNDRFSAERPEGSISTLTIQRTEQRDSAMYRCASSTLGGVPYNEQFFGPGTRLTVL.

The rearrangement links TRBV7-2 to TRBJ1-1; D is perhaps TRBD1 (5 bases). The V gene's germline CDR1 is SGHTA and CDR2 FQGNSA. This CDR3 is 16 amino acids long. V lost 2 bases to trimming and J lost 3 bases, with 16 bases between them. DNA for the CDR3: TGTGCCAGCAGCTTATCTCGGTTGGGGGACCACACTGAAGCTTTCTTT. Amino acids: CASSLSRLGDHTEAFF.

The chain is built from TRBV7-2 and TRBJ2-1, with 8 bases aligning to TRBD2. V dropped 5 bases and J dropped 0; count of bases not matched to a gene: 6. Germline lookup yields CDR1 SGHTA and CDR2 FQGNSA. The CDR3 covers 16 residues. CDR3 sequence reads: CASSPPGGGSYNEQFF. The CDR3 DNA reads TGTGCCAGCAGCCCCCCGGGGGGGGGCTCCTACAATGAGCAGTTCTTC.

The CDR3 protein is CASSSWTGRVTEAFF. CDR3 DNA sequence: TGCGCCAGCAGCTCCTGGACAGGGCGGGTAACTGAAGCTTTCTTT. This chain connects TRBV4-1 to TRBJ1-1, with TRBD1 matching 8 bases. The CDR3 spans 15 residues. Germline CDR1 is MGHRA and CDR2 is YSYEKL. Losses at the gene ends were 5 bases for V and 5 bases for J; bases not matched to a gene: 10.